Listed below are T cell receptor beta chains from one sample, sequenced in a study of vaccination effects on CD4 cells after COVID-19. The antigens these receptors bind are not known. Here immunoSEQ multiplex PCR was the method, and the copy in TCRdb shows in-frame clones only, minus some. The top ten hold more than 1% of the sample, which has some 68,000 clones, 80% to 85% seen once. The sequencing used CD4+ T cells from PBMCs cultured with HCoV-229E spike peptides, collected after COVID-19 vaccination. All receptors come from a human donor who received a COVID-19 vaccine. The CDR3 runs from the conserved cysteine through the conserved F or W. The D gene is left open where the match is weak. Size tells how often a clone was seen (once, few, many) or the class of an expanded clone, and some rows leave it out.

V,D,J,size,length,CDR3,DNA
TRBV6-5,TRBD1,TRBJ1-2,NA,15,CASSLGTVLNYGYTF,TGTGCCAGCAGCCTTGGGACAGTACTAAACTATGGCTACACCTTC
TRBV7-3,NA,TRBJ2-3,NA,14,CASSFGRGGDTQYF,TGTGCCAGCAGCTTCGGAAGAGGGGGAGATACGCAGTATTTT
TRBV5-1,TRBD2,TRBJ2-3,NA,14,CASSELAGSDTQYF,TGCGCCAGCAGCGAACTAGCGGGGTCGGATACGCAGTATTTT
TRBV5-6,NA,TRBJ2-6,NA,14,CASTDTGGANVLTF,TGTGCCAGCACCGACACAGGGGGGGCCAACGTCCTGACTTTC
TRBV2,NA,TRBJ1-1,NA,14,CASSFDYMNTEAFF,TGTGCCAGCTCCTTTGATTACATGAACACTGAAGCTTTCTTT
TRBV24-1,NA,TRBJ2-3,NA,14,CATSDLHSTDTQYF,TGTGCCACCAGTGATTTGCACAGCACAGATACGCAGTATTTT
TRBV3-1/TRBV3-2,NA,TRBJ1-3,NA,18,CASSPYALQGRAGNTIYF,TGTGCCAGCAGCCCCTATGCTTTGCAGGGGAGGGCTGGAAACACCATATATTTT
TRBV7-2,TRBD1,TRBJ1-6,NA,15,CASSLTGVGGSPLHF,TGTGCCAGCAGCCTAACAGGGGTAGGGGGTTCACCCCTCCACTTT
TRBV18,TRBD1,TRBJ1-5,NA,14,CASSLTGVGQPQHF,TGTGCCAGCTCACTAACAGGGGTAGGTCAGCCCCAGCATTTT
TRBV30,NA,TRBJ2-5,few,14,CAWSVTAFQETQYF,TGTGCCTGGAGTGTAACCGCCTTCCAAGAGACCCAGTACTTC
TRBV19,NA,TRBJ1-2,NA,16,CASSDGRLGPNYGYTF,TGTGCCAGTAGTGATGGCCGGTTGGGTCCTAACTATGGCTACACCTTC
TRBV6-2/TRBV6-3,NA,TRBJ1-1,NA,15,CASSYLTGTNTEAFF,TGTGCCAGCAGTTACTTGACCGGGACGAACACTGAAGCTTTCTTT
TRBV14,NA,TRBJ2-1,NA,13,CASSQVWGNEQFF,TGTGCCAGCAGCCAAGTATGGGGCAATGAGCAGTTCTTC
TRBV5-1,NA,TRBJ2-3,NA,15,CASSTGQTSTDTQYF,TGCGCCAGCAGCACCGGACAAACTAGCACAGATACGCAGTATTTT
TRBV3-1/TRBV3-2,NA,TRBJ1-1,NA,13,CASRPRGGTEAFF,TGTGCCAGCCGCCCCCGGGGGGGAACTGAAGCTTTCTTT
TRBV11-2,TRBD2,TRBJ2-5,NA,16,CASSYPSGGYQETQYF,TGTGCCAGCAGCTACCCTAGCGGGGGGTACCAAGAGACCCAGTACTTC
TRBV18,NA,TRBJ2-2,once,15,CASSLTQADTGELFF,TGTGCCAGCTCACTTACTCAGGCGGACACCGGGGAGCTGTTTTTT
TRBV19,TRBD1,TRBJ2-2,once,17,CASSMKGQGASGGELFF,TGTGCCAGTAGTATGAAGGGACAGGGGGCGTCGGGCGGGGAGCTGTTTTTT
TRBV20-1,TRBD1,TRBJ1-1,NA,17,CSASKTRDRASNTEAFF,TGCAGTGCTAGTAAGACGCGGGACAGGGCTAGCAACACTGAAGCTTTCTTT
TRBV7-9,NA,TRBJ1-2,NA,16,CASSSGQTQMGYGYTF,TGTGCCAGCAGCAGCGGACAGACACAAATGGGCTATGGCTACACCTTC
TRBV12-3/TRBV12-4,NA,TRBJ2-5,NA,12,CAVGPCQETQYF,TGTGCCGTTGGGCCATGTCAAGAGACCCAGTACTTC
TRBV28,NA,TRBJ2-6,NA,14,CASSSGAGANVLTF,TGTGCCAGCAGTTCAGGGGCTGGGGCCAACGTCCTGACTTTC
TRBV5-1,NA,TRBJ2-5,NA,14,CASSLGALQETQYF,TGCGCCAGCAGCTTGGGGGCTTTGCAAGAGACCCAGTACTTC
TRBV11-2,NA,TRBJ2-5,NA,15,CASSLGSRLQETQYF,TGTGCCAGCAGCTTAGGATCAAGGCTCCAAGAGACCCAGTACTTC
TRBV5-1,NA,TRBJ2-3,NA,12,CASSLAVDTQYF,TGCGCCAGCAGCTTGGCCGTAGATACGCAGTATTTT
TRBV29-1,NA,TRBJ2-2,NA,12,CSVGTSFGELFF,TGCAGCGTCGGAACTAGTTTCGGGGAGCTGTTTTTT
TRBV9,TRBD1,TRBJ2-5,NA,16,CASSESFSGGQETQYF,TGTGCCAGCAGCGAGAGTTTTTCAGGGGGCCAAGAGACCCAGTACTTC
TRBV18,NA,TRBJ1-6,NA,15,CASSLRTDLDSPLHF,TGTGCCAGCTCACTGCGGACAGATCTAGACTCACCCCTCCACTTT
TRBV2,NA,TRBJ2-2,NA,12,CASSEYTGELFF,TGTGCCAGCAGTGAGTACACCGGGGAGCTGTTTTTT
TRBV7-3,TRBD2,TRBJ2-3,NA,17,CASSLQSLAGGLGTQYF,TGTGCCAGCAGCCTTCAATCTCTAGCGGGGGGGCTGGGTACGCAGTATTTT
TRBV21-1,NA,TRBJ1-5,NA,15,CASSPSGGVKQPQHF,TGTGCCAGCAGCCCATCAGGAGGGGTCAAGCAGCCCCAGCATTTT
TRBV3-1/TRBV3-2,NA,TRBJ2-1,NA,12,CASSQGAVEQFF,TGTGCCAGCAGCCAAGGTGCTGTTGAGCAGTTCTTC
TRBV18,NA,TRBJ2-5,NA,13,CASSPRARETQYF,TGTGCCAGCTCGCCTCGGGCACGGGAGACCCAGTACTTC
TRBV7-8,TRBD1,TRBJ1-6,NA,15,CASSLRGQGYSPLHF,TGTGCCAGCAGCTTAAGGGGGCAGGGGTATTCACCCCTCCACTTT
TRBV5-6,TRBD1,TRBJ1-4,once,13,CASSDRVEEKLFF,TGTGCCAGCAGTGACAGGGTAGAGGAAAAACTGTTTTTT
TRBV18,NA,TRBJ1-3,NA,15,CASSPTANGGNTIYF,TGTGCCAGCTCACCTACAGCGAATGGGGGAAACACCATATATTTT
TRBV19,NA,TRBJ1-2,NA,13,CASNTGTSYGYTF,TGTGCCAGTAACACCGGGACAAGCTATGGCTACACCTTC
TRBV4-1,NA,TRBJ2-5,NA,14,CASSRGPFQETQYF,TGCGCCAGCAGCCGGGGTCCCTTCCAAGAGACCCAGTACTTC
TRBV7-2,NA,TRBJ2-5,NA,14,CASSLSRPQETQYF,TGTGCCAGCAGCTTAAGCCGTCCCCAAGAGACCCAGTACTTC
TRBV3-1/TRBV3-2,NA,TRBJ1-5,once,15,CASSQYGGLNQPQHF,TGTGCCAGCAGCCAATACGGGGGCCTCAATCAGCCCCAGCATTTT
TRBV19,NA,TRBJ1-2,few,15,CASIPNLGQGDGYTF,TGTGCCAGTATCCCAAACCTGGGGCAGGGCGATGGCTACACCTTC
TRBV28,NA,TRBJ1-1,few,12,CASNSGGTEAFF,TGTGCCAGCAACTCGGGCGGCACTGAAGCTTTCTTT
TRBV4-2,TRBD1,TRBJ1-2,few,18,CASNPRGQGAGVNYGYTF,TGTGCCAGCAACCCAAGGGGACAGGGGGCCGGGGTTAACTATGGCTACACCTTC
TRBV5-4,TRBD2,TRBJ2-3,once,15,CASSPLAGSTDTQYF,TGTGCCAGCAGCCCCCTAGCGGGGAGCACAGATACGCAGTATTTT
TRBV27,NA,TRBJ2-3,NA,15,CASSFKGTSTDTQYF,TGTGCCAGCAGTTTTAAGGGGACTAGCACAGATACGCAGTATTTT
TRBV20-1,NA,TRBJ1-1,NA,14,CSASHLGSGTEAFF,TGCAGTGCTAGTCATCTGGGGTCGGGAACTGAAGCTTTCTTT
TRBV7-2,NA,TRBJ2-3,few,14,CASSLDSSTDTQYF,TGTGCCAGCAGCTTAGACAGTAGCACAGATACGCAGTATTTT
TRBV10-3,NA,TRBJ2-2,NA,19,CAISDPGFAKTSNTGELFF,TGTGCCATCAGCGATCCGGGATTCGCTAAAACATCGAACACCGGGGAGCTGTTTTTT
TRBV6-1,TRBD2,TRBJ2-3,few,17,CASSERPTSGSTDTQYF,TGTGCCAGCAGTGAAAGGCCCACTAGCGGTTCTACAGATACGCAGTATTTT
TRBV9,NA,TRBJ2-1,NA,15,CASSVDGPAYNEQFF,TGTGCCAGCAGCGTAGATGGACCGGCCTACAATGAGCAGTTCTTC
TRBV6-5,NA,TRBJ1-2,NA,14,CASSYYRAGYGYTF,TGTGCCAGCAGTTATTACAGGGCTGGTTATGGCTACACCTTC
TRBV19,NA,TRBJ2-2,few,18,CASSIVKVQGAYTGELFF,TGTGCCAGTAGTATAGTAAAAGTACAGGGCGCGTACACCGGGGAGCTGTTTTTT
TRBV18,NA,TRBJ2-2,NA,12,CASSPGTGELFF,TGTGCCAGCTCACCGGGGACCGGGGAGCTGTTTTTT
TRBV7-9,NA,TRBJ2-2,NA,14,CASSLSGNTGELFF,TGTGCCAGCAGCTTATCCGGGAACACCGGGGAGCTGTTTTTT
TRBV18,NA,TRBJ1-3,NA,16,CASSPPLGNSGNTIYF,TGTGCCAGCTCACCACCGCTGGGAAACTCTGGAAACACCATATATTTT
TRBV6-5,NA,TRBJ2-2,once,13,CASRPGHTGELFF,TGTGCCAGCAGGCCAGGGCACACCGGGGAGCTGTTTTTT
TRBV5-4,TRBD1,TRBJ1-2,few,14,CASSLRTGVNGYTF,TGTGCCAGCAGTCTTAGGACAGGGGTAAACGGCTACACCTTC
TRBV11-3,NA,TRBJ1-1,NA,12,CASSFGNTEAFF,TGTGCCAGCAGCTTCGGGAACACTGAAGCTTTCTTT
TRBV6-5,NA,TRBJ1-2,NA,15,CASSSIQAGEKGYTF,TGTGCCAGCAGTTCCATCCAGGCAGGGGAAAAAGGCTACACCTTC